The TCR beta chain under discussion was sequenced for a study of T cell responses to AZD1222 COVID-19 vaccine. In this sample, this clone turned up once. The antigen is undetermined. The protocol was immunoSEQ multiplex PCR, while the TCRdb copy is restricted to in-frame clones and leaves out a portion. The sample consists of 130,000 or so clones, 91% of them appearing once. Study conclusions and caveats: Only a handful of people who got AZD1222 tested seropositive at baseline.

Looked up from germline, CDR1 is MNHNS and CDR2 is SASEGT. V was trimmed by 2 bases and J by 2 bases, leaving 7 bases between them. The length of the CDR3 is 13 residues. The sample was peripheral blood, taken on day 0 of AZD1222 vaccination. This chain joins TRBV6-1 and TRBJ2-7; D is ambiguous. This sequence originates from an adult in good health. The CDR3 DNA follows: TGTGCCAGCAGTGAACTGGCCACCTACGAGCAGTACTTC. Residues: CASSELATYEQYF.